The clone carrying this T cell receptor beta chain appeared once. This record comes from a study of technical replicates of blood from four donors. The ends were cut back, 4 bases at V and 3 bases at J, with 12 bases in the middle. CDR1 is SNHLY, CDR2 FYNNEI, per germline. This CDR3 is built from 14 residues. Using immunoSEQ multiplex PCR, the repertoire was profiled, and TCRdb retains in-frame clones only, with some absent. The sample has roughly 100,000 clones, 90% to 96% seen once. The source material was T cells isolated from PBMCs. This receptor was identified in a human donor in good health. The gene calls are TRBV2 and TRBJ1-1; D unclear. In DNA form, the CDR3 reads TGTGCCAGCAGTGTATATCTATCCTACACTGAAGCTTTCTTT. It codes for CASSVYLSYTEAFF. Variable domain in full (rest from reference TRBV2 and TRBJ1-1): EPEVTQTPSHQVTQMGQEVILRCVPISNHLYFYWYRQILGQKVEFLVSFYNNEISEKSEIFDDQFSVERPDGSNFTLKIRSTKLEDSAMYFCASSVYLSYTEAFFGQGTRLTVV.